The 5 T cell receptor beta chains below were found in one sample sequenced in a study of glioma-infiltrating T cells after dendritic cell vaccination. Sequenced by immunoSEQ multiplex PCR; TCRdb stores in-frame clones only, minus some. The sample includes about 92,000 clones, around 86% of them seen just once. Sequencing was performed on blood, taken before dendritic cell vaccination. The receptors shown here come from a human donor with glioblastoma.

V gene TRBV11-2 combines with J gene TRBJ1-6, with unresolved D. Germline values: CDR1 SGHAT, CDR2 FQNNGV. Between the trimmed V and J ends, which lost 0 bases and 3 bases, there was a span of 9 bases. This CDR3 comprises 16 residues. Here the CDR3 reads CASSLDQDYYNSPLHF. CDR3 coding DNA: TGTGCCAGCAGCTTAGATCAGGACTACTATAATTCACCCCTCCACTTT.

The CDR3 DNA reads as TGCGCCAGCAGCTTGGGACCAGGCGGGAGGGCCTCTTCAGAGACCCAGTACTTC. Translating it yields CASSLGPGGRASSETQYF. The chain employs TRBV5-1 and TRBJ2-5, with 9 nucleotides matching TRBD2. The CDR3 covers 18 residues. Germline CDR1 is SGHRS and CDR2 is YFSETQ. V was pared by 0 bases and J by 4 bases, with 13 bases of the junction left unmatched.

This chain connects TRBV14 to TRBJ2-1; 9 nucleotides align to TRBD1. V was pared by 7 bases and J by 3 bases, with 4 bases of the junction left unmatched. Germline V gene lookup returns CDR1 SGHDN and CDR2 FVKESK. CDR3 size: 14 residues. The CDR3 nucleotides are TGTGCCAGCACCGGGACAGGGATCTACAATGAGCAGTTCTTC. Amino acids: CASTGTGIYNEQFF.

CDR3: CASSDRTEINTGELFF. In DNA form, the CDR3 reads TGTGCCAGCAGCGATCGGACAGAAATTAACACCGGGGAGCTGTTTTTT. V and J are TRBV9 and TRBJ2-2, with D possibly TRBD1 on 6 matching bases. This CDR3 region has 16 residues. The V gene lost 3 bases and the J gene lost 2 bases, with 14 bases spanning the gap. Germline CDR1 reads SGDLS; CDR2 reads YYNGEE.

V is TRBV6-6 and J is TRBJ2-7; tentative D call: TRBD1 (6 bases). Between the trimmed V and J ends, which lost 8 bases and 9 bases, there was a span of 14 bases. Per germline, CDR1 MNHNY and CDR2 SVGAGI (reference sequence). CDR3 length: 11 amino acids. CDR3 region: CASGPTGSQYF. The CDR3 DNA reads as TGTGCCAGCGGCCCGACAGGTTCGCAGTACTTC.